These T cell receptor beta chains were read from a single sample in a study of shared clonotypes between healthy human individuals. Using immunoSEQ multiplex PCR, the repertoire was profiled, and TCRdb retains in-frame clones only, with some absent. This table holds around 100,000 clones, about 70% found once. The sequenced material came from memory CD8+ T cells sorted from blood. The receptors stem from a woman aged 25 to 45 in good health. The CDR3 runs from the conserved cysteine through the conserved F or W. A D gene is named only where the DNA matches it firmly. Clone size is shown for a subset of rows, as once, few, many or a class of expanded clone.

v_call	d_call	clone_size	j_call	cdr3_nt	cdr3_aa
TRBV4-1	.	.	TRBJ2-7	TGCGCCAGCAGCCCCGGGCCCTCGGGGAACGAGCAGTACTTC	CASSPGPSGNEQYF
TRBV4-1	.	.	TRBJ2-5	TGCGCCAGCAGCCCTAGGGACGTGGGAGAGACCCAGTACTTC	CASSPRDVGETQYF
TRBV23-1	.	.	TRBJ2-7	TGCGCCAGCAGTCCCCCGGGGCGGTTTGGCGAGCAGTACTTC	CASSPPGRFGEQYF
TRBV10-3	TRBD1	medium-sized	TRBJ2-7	TGTGCCATCAACAGGGGAATTTCCTACGAGCAGTACTTC	CAINRGISYEQYF
TRBV7-6	.	.	TRBJ2-3	TGTGCCAGCAGCCTTTTTACAGGCACTAGCACAGATACGCAGTATTTT	CASSLFTGTSTDTQYF
TRBV7-9	.	.	TRBJ2-7	TGTGCCAGCAGCTTAGGCGGTCCTGACTACGAGCAGTACTTC	CASSLGGPDYEQYF
TRBV4-1	.	.	TRBJ2-7	TGCGCCAGCAGCCAGCGACCGGACGGTGCCTACGAGCAGTACTTC	CASSQRPDGAYEQYF
TRBV19	.	few	TRBJ1-2	TGTGCCAGTGCCCAGGGAGGTCTCTATGGCTACACCTTC	CASAQGGLYGYTF
TRBV19	.	.	TRBJ2-7	TGTGCCAGTAGTATACTCGGACAAGGACCCTACGAGCAGTACTTC	CASSILGQGPYEQYF
TRBV14	.	.	TRBJ2-1	TGTGCCAGCAACCAGGGGGGAGAGCCTTACAATGAGCAGTTCTTC	CASNQGGEPYNEQFF
TRBV11-1	.	.	TRBJ1-5	.	CASSSTLGPQHF
TRBV9	TRBD1	.	TRBJ1-4	TGTGCCAGCAGCTCCCGGGACAGGGAAAATGAAAAACTGTTTTTT	CASSSRDRENEKLFF
TRBV5-8	TRBD2	.	TRBJ2-2	TGTGCCAGCAGCTCTTATGTACTAGCGGGACATCAGGTGGAGCTGTTTTTT	CASSSYVLAGHQVELFF
TRBV9	TRBD1	.	TRBJ2-7	TGTGCCAGCAGCGGACCCGGGACAGGGCTCACCTACGAGCAGTACTTC	CASSGPGTGLTYEQYF
TRBV4-2	.	.	TRBJ1-1	TGTGCCAGCAGCTTAACATCGAACACTGAAGCTTTCTTT	CASSLTSNTEAFF
TRBV7-8	.	many	TRBJ2-7	TGTGCCAGCAGCTTATATCAGGGGATGGCCTACGAGCAGTACTTC	CASSLYQGMAYEQYF
TRBV19	.	many	TRBJ2-1	TGTGCCAGTAGTGCCACCCCGGACTTGTACAATGAGCAGTTCTTC	CASSATPDLYNEQFF
TRBV28	.	medium-sized	TRBJ2-7	TGTGCCAGCAGTCCCCCTCCAGACAGCTCCTACGAGCAGTACTTC	CASSPPPDSSYEQYF
TRBV4-1	TRBD2	few	TRBJ2-7	TGCGCCAGCAGCCAAACACTAGCGGGAAACTACGAGCAGTACTTC	CASSQTLAGNYEQYF
TRBV7-9	TRBD2	.	TRBJ2-1	TGTGCCAGCAGCCCCCTAGCGGGAGGGCCTGATACGTCCTACAATGAGCAGTTCTTC	CASSPLAGGPDTSYNEQFF
TRBV13	TRBD2	.	TRBJ2-7	TGTGCCAGCAGCTCCCGCGGGACTAGCACATCCTACGAGCAGTACTTC	CASSSRGTSTSYEQYF
TRBV19	.	few	TRBJ2-1	TGTGCCAGTAGTATTTGGGCAGCTAATGAGCAGTTCTTC	CASSIWAANEQFF
TRBV2	.	.	TRBJ1-6	TGTGCCAGCAGGATGGACAGCCGGCTCCTTAATTCACCCCTCCACTTT	CASRMDSRLLNSPLHF
TRBV4-1	TRBD1	few	TRBJ1-1	TGCGCCAGCAGCCAAGGGGGGGGACAGGGGTTGAGGAACACTGAAGCTTTCTTT	CASSQGGGQGLRNTEAFF
TRBV15	.	.	TRBJ2-1	TGTGCCACCAGCAGAGATGCCGCATCCGCGGATGAGCAGTTCTTC	CATSRDAASADEQFF
TRBV7-9	.	.	TRBJ1-2	TGTGCCAGCAGCTTCTTCACAGGGAACTATGGCTACACCTTC	CASSFFTGNYGYTF
TRBV7-9	.	.	TRBJ1-3	TGTGCCAGCAGCAAAAGCTTTAACCCTGGAAACACCATATATTTT	CASSKSFNPGNTIYF
TRBV5-6	.	few	TRBJ2-2	TGTGCCAGCAGCCCGACTAGGTCTACCGGGGAGCTGTTTTTT	CASSPTRSTGELFF
TRBV6-5	TRBD1	once	TRBJ2-3	TGTGCCAGCAGCTACGAACCAGGGGGCGGCACAGATACGCAGTATTTT	CASSYEPGGGTDTQYF
TRBV2	.	.	TRBJ2-1	TGTGCCAGCAGTGGCCCCCTTGCGGGGTCCTACAATGAGCAGTTCTTC	CASSGPLAGSYNEQFF
TRBV6-5	TRBD1	few	TRBJ2-5	TGTGCCAGCAGTACTGGACAGGGAGACTCTAGTGAGCAGTACTTC	CASSTGQGDSSEQYF
TRBV30	.	.	TRBJ1-1	TGTGCCTGGAGTCTTGATTCGAACACTGAAGCTTTCTTT	CAWSLDSNTEAFF
TRBV6-1	TRBD1	.	TRBJ2-7	TGTGCCAGCAGTGATCTGACAGGGGGCCCTTACGAGCAGTACTTC	CASSDLTGGPYEQYF
TRBV11-2	TRBD2	.	TRBJ2-7	TGTGCCAGCAGCTTAGTTTTCCCTAGCGGAAAGTACGAGCAGTACTTC	CASSLVFPSGKYEQYF
TRBV6-1	.	few	TRBJ1-5	TGTGCCAGCAGTGCGAGTTTATCGCGGAACAATCAGCCCCAGCATTTT	CASSASLSRNNQPQHF
TRBV6-1	.	.	TRBJ2-7	TGTGCCAGCACCGAAGGGGGGTACTACGAGCAGTACTTC	CASTEGGYYEQYF
TRBV11-2	TRBD2	.	TRBJ2-2	TGTGCCAGCAGCTTAGCGGCTAGCGGGAGGGCGGCCGGGGAGCTGTTTTTT	CASSLAASGRAAGELFF
TRBV2	TRBD1	few	TRBJ1-2	TGTGCCGGCTCAGGGACAGGGGGCAGTGGCTACACCTTC	CAGSGTGGSGYTF
TRBV6-5	.	.	TRBJ2-7	TGTGCCAGCAGTTACTCTTCCGGTTACTCCTACGAGCAGTACTTC	CASSYSSGYSYEQYF
TRBV23-1	.	few	TRBJ2-7	TGCGCCGCCCTGAAAGGGCGTCTCCGAAGTTTGGACGAGCAGTACTTC	CAALKGRLRSLDEQYF
TRBV2	.	.	TRBJ2-1	TGTGCCAGCGAGATAGGAGGGAATGAGCAGTTCTTC	CASEIGGNEQFF
TRBV5-6	TRBD2	.	TRBJ2-7	TGTGCCAGCAGCGAAAGCGGGAGGGGACGATACGAGCAGTACTTC	CASSESGRGRYEQYF
TRBV7-8	TRBD2	.	TRBJ2-7	TGTGCCAGCATCGGCGGGACTAGCGGGAGCTACGAGCAGTACTTC	CASIGGTSGSYEQYF
TRBV7-8	.	.	TRBJ1-2	TGTGCCAGCAGCTTAAGGCCGCAGAATGGCTACACCTTC	CASSLRPQNGYTF
TRBV28	.	.	TRBJ2-5	TGTGCCAGCAGTCCTGGGGGCCAGCCAGAGACCCAGTACTTC	CASSPGGQPETQYF
TRBV2	.	.	TRBJ1-4	TGTGCCAGCAGTGATTTTAAGGAAAAACTGTTTTTT	CASSDFKEKLFF
TRBV14	.	.	TRBJ1-1	TGTGCCAGCAGCCTCCGGAGGTCTTCTGAAGCTTTCTTT	CASSLRRSSEAFF
TRBV5-4	.	.	TRBJ2-7	TGTGCCAGCAGCCGAGGACTTTCAGCGGCCTACTACGAGCAGTACTTC	CASSRGLSAAYYEQYF
TRBV28	.	.	TRBJ1-5	TGTGCCAGCAGTTTTGGGGGGCTTAGGGCCCAGCATTTT	CASSFGGLRAQHF
TRBV28	.	.	TRBJ2-3	TGTGCCAGCAGTTTAGCAGGGGACACAGATACGCAGTATTTT	CASSLAGDTDTQYF
TRBV27	.	.	TRBJ2-7	TGTGCCAGGGCTCCGGGACAAAGGCACTTC	CARAPGQRHF
TRBV27	TRBD1	once	TRBJ2-3	TGTGCCAGCAGTTTATGGCTTACAGGGGGCAGGGATACGCAGTATTTT	CASSLWLTGGRDTQYF